This TCR beta chain was retrieved from a study of cytomegalovirus exposure and HLA in healthy donors. As for the study in general: Early released data comprised 80 million or so unique TCRs from HLA-typed donors.

Amplification used 60 Vbeta primers and 13 Jbeta primers. Sequencing was performed with immunoSEQ multiplex PCR; in TCRdb, only in-frame clones are kept and a portion is missing. The table records around 200,000 clones, around four fifths of them present only once. The study's findings and limits: Reports indicate that TCR beta sequences accurately predicted the HLA-A and HLA-B alleles of most subjects.

The length of the CDR3 is 15 residues. In germline, CDR1 is SGHRS, CDR2 YFSETQ. A word on this clone: Its matching antigen is unknown.

This sequence joins TRBV5-1 and TRBJ2-5; TRBD1 agrees at 10 bases. The DNA end is more similar to TRBJ2-7, so the J call may be wrong. The clonotype was recovered from a woman in her forties or fifties in good health and CMV-seropositive. The sequenced sample consisted of PBMCs. The CDR3 DNA follows: TGCGCCAGCAGCTTGGAGGGGACAGGGGTAGACGAGCAGTACTTC. This encodes CASSLEGTGVDEQYF.